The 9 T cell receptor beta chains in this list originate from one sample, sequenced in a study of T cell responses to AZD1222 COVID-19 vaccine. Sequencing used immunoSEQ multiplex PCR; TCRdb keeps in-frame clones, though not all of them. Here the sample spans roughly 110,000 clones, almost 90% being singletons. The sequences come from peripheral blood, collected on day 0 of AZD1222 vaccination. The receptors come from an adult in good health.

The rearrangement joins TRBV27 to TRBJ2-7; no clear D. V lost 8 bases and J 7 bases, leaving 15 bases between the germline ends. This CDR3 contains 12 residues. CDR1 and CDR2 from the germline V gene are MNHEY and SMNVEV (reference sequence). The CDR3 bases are TGTGCCAGCGCATTATTCGAAGGGGAGCAGTACTTC. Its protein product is CASALFEGEQYF.

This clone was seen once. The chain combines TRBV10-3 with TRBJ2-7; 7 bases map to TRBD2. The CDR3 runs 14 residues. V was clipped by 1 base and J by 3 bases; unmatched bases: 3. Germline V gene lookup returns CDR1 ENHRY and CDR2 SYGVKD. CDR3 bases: TGTGCCATCAGTGAGTGGGAGGGCCTCTACGAGCAGTACTTC. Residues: CAISEWEGLYEQYF.

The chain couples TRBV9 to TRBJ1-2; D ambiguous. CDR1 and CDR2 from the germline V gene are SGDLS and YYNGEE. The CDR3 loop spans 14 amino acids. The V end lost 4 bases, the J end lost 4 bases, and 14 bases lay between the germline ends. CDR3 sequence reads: CASSSQISSYGYTF. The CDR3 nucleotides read TGTGCCAGCAGCTCTCAAATCTCCTCCTATGGCTACACCTTC.

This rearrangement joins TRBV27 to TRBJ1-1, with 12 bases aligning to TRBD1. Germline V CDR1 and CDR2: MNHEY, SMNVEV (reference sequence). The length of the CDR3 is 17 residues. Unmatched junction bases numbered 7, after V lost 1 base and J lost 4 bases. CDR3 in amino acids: CASSLWGTGGSGTEAFF. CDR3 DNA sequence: TGTGCCAGCAGTTTATGGGGGACAGGGGGCAGTGGCACTGAAGCTTTCTTT.

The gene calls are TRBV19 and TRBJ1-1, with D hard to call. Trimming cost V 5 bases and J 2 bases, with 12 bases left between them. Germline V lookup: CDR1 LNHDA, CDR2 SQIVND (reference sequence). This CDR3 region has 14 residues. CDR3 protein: CASSHSVGNTEAFF. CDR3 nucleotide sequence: TGTGCCAGTAGTCACTCGGTCGGAAACACTGAAGCTTTCTTT.

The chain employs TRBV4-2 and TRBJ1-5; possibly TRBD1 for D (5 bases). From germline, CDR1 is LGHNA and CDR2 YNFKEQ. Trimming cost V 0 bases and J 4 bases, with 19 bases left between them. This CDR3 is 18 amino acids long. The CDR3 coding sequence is TGTGCCAGCAGCCAAGACGTGCCGGGGGGTTCATCTAATCAGCCCCAGCATTTT. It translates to CASSQDVPGGSSNQPQHF.

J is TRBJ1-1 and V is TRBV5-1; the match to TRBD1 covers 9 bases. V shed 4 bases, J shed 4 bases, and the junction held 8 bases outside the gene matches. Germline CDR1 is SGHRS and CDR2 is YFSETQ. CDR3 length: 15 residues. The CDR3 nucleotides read TGCGCCAGCAGCACTACAGGGGGCGAGTTCACTGAAGCTTTCTTT. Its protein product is CASSTTGGEFTEAFF. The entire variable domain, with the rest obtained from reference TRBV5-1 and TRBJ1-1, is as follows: KAGVTQTPRYLIKTRGQQVTLSCSPISGHRSVSWYQQTPGQGLQFLFEYFSETQRNKGNFPGRFSGRQFSNSRSEMNVSTLELGDSALYLCASSTTGGEFTEAFFGQGTRLTVV.

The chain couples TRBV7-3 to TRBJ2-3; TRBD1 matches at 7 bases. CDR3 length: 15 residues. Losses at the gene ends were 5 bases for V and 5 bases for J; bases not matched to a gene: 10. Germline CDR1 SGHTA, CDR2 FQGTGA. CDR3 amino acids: CASSDEGGPGDTQYF. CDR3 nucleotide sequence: TGTGCCAGCAGCGACGAAGGGGGCCCGGGAGATACGCAGTATTTT.

The CDR3 coding sequence is TGTGCCAGCAGCCCCGGGACCGCGGCTGGGGACGAGCAGTACTTC. As protein: CASSPGTAAGDEQYF. V is TRBV5-8 and J is TRBJ2-7; either TRBD1 or TRBD2 may supply D (5 bases each). The V gene lost 4 bases and the J gene lost 5 bases, with 19 bases spanning the gap. The CDR3 has 15 amino acids. CDR1 is SGHTS, CDR2 YDEGEE, per germline.